The entry below describes one TCR beta chain. Germline lookup yields CDR1 SNHLY and CDR2 FYNNEI. Trimming took off 6 bases at V and 2 bases at J, with 8 bases between the two ends. The CDR3 length is 12 residues. Only in-frame clones appear in the TCRdb table, and some are missing; sequencing was by immunoSEQ multiplex PCR. The table includes around 100,000 clones, about 62% detected once. This specimen comes from a study of shared clonotypes between healthy human individuals. Study in general: Plates per donor: three CD4 naive, three CD4 memory, two CD8 naive, one CD8 memory.

The TCR was taken from a woman in her twenties or thirties in good health. The sequenced sample consisted of memory CD8+ T cells sorted from blood. Subset here: CD45RO+ cells pooled with CCR7-negative TemRA cells. V is TRBV2 and J is TRBJ2-7; D not resolved. DNA of the CDR3: TGTGCCAGCAGGGACGTTACCTACGAGCAGTACTTC. The encoded protein is CASRDVTYEQYF.